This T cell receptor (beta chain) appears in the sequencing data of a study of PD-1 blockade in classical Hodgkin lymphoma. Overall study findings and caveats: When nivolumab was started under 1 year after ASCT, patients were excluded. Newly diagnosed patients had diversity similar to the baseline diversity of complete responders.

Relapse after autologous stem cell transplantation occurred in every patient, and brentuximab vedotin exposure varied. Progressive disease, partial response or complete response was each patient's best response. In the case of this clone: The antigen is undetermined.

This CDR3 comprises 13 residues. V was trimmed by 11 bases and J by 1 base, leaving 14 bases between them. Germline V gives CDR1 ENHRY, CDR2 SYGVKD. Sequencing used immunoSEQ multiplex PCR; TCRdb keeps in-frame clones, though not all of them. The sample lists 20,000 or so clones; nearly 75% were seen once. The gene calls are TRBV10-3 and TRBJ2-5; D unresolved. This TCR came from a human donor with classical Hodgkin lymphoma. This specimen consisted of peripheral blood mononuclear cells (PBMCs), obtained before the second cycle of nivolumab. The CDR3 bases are TGTGCCTCAACGTCGGGCCTCCAAGAGACCCAGTACTTC. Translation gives CASTSGLQETQYF.